This entry describes one T cell receptor beta chain. Antigen specificity is unknown. Here immunoSEQ multiplex PCR was the method, and the copy in TCRdb shows in-frame clones only, minus some. In the table there are roughly 87,000 clones, roughly 90% of which are singletons. All patients carried locally advanced or metastatic urothelial carcinoma. V trimming: 7 bases; J trimming: 7 bases; junction bases outside the gene matches: 13. Germline loops: CDR1 MNHEY, CDR2 SVGAGI. The CDR3 is made up of 15 amino acids. This specimen belongs to a study of PD-L1 blockade in urothelial cancer. Study results and caveats: Tumor-associated blood clones were expanded more by durable-benefit patients at 3 weeks.

The sample here was PBMCs, taken around atezolizumab (anti-PD-L1) treatment. The sequence was obtained from a woman in her sixties or seventies with urothelial cancer. The rearrangement links TRBV6-5 to TRBJ1-2; TRBD1 matches at 9 bases. The CDR3 coding sequence is TGTGCCAGCAACTTCCGGGACAGGGTTTTCTTTGGCTACACCTTC. Its translation: CASNFRDRVFFGYTF.